Shown below are 4 T cell receptor beta chains from a single sample sequenced in a study of cytomegalovirus exposure and HLA in healthy donors. The PCR employed 60 Vbeta primers together with 13 Jbeta primers. Method: immunoSEQ multiplex PCR; TCRdb's copy keeps in-frame clones and lacks some. This sample yields roughly 120,000 clones, of which 8.5% are seen a single time; 4.5% to 5.5% belongs to the top ten. Sequenced: PBMCs. These receptors were taken from a man in his forties in good health and CMV-seronegative.

Only a few counts were recorded for this clone. This chain joins TRBV5-6 and TRBJ1-3; TRBD1 matches 7 bases. CDR3 length: 14 residues. CDR1 and CDR2 (germline): SGHDT, YYEEEE. V was pared by 4 bases and J by 0 bases, with 1 base of the junction left unmatched. DNA for the CDR3: TGTGCCAGCAGCCGGACAGGCTCTGGAAACACCATATATTTT. This translates into CASSRTGSGNTIYF.

This clone was seen only a few times. The chain employs TRBV11-2 and TRBJ1-5; D remains unclear. Deletions cut 1 base from V and 4 bases from J, with 11 bases between. The CDR3 covers 15 residues. CDR1 is SGHAT, CDR2 FQNNGV, per germline. The CDR3 loop reads CASSLGGKPNQPQHF. For the CDR3, the DNA is TGTGCCAGCAGCTTAGGAGGGAAACCTAATCAGCCCCAGCATTTT. Complete variable domain (other parts from reference TRBV11-2 and TRBJ1-5): EAGVAQSPRYKIIEKRQSVAFWCNPISGHATLYWYQQILGQGPKLLIQFQNNGVVDDSQLPKDRFSAERLKGVDSTLKIQPAKLEDSAVYLCASSLGGKPNQPQHFGDGTRLSIL.

The chain joins TRBV11-2 to TRBJ2-1, with TRBD1 matching over 7 bases. V lost 5 bases to trimming and J lost 4 bases; unmatched junction nucleotides: 8. The CDR3 covers 15 residues. Germline loops: CDR1 SGHAT, CDR2 FQNNGV. CDR3 DNA: TGTGCCAGCAGCGCGGACAGGTTGGTTTACAATGAGCAGTTCTTC. It specifies CASSADRLVYNEQFF.

V usage is TRBV6-6 and J usage is TRBJ1-1; weak D call: TRBD1 (5 bases). Trimming took 8 bases from V and 8 from J, leaving 15 bases between them. Germline V CDR1 and CDR2: MNHNY, SVGAGI (reference sequence). This CDR3 spans 12 amino acids. CDR3 nucleotides: TGTGCCAGCGCCCCGGGGGTAGCAGAAGCTTTCTTT. Its translation is CASAPGVAEAFF.